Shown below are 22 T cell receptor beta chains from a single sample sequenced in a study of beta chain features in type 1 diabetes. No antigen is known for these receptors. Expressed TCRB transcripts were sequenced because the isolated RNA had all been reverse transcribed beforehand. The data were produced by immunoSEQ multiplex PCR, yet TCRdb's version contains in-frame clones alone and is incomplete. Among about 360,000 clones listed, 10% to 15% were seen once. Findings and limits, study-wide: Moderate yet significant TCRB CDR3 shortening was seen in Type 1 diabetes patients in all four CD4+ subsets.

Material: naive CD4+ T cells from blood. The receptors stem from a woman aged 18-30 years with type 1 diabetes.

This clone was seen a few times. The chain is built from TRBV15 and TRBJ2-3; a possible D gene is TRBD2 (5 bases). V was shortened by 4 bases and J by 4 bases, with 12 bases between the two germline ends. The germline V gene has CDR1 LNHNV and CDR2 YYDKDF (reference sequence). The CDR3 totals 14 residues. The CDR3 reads CATSTRAGADTQYF. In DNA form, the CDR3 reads TGTGCCACCAGCACTCGCGCCGGGGCAGATACGCAGTATTTT.

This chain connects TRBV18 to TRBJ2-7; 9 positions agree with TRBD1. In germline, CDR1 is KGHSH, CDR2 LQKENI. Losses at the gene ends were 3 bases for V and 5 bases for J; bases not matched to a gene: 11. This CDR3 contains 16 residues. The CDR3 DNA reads TGTGCCAGCTCACCTTCACCGGGACAGGGTGCGAACGAGCAGTACTTC. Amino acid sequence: CASSPSPGQGANEQYF.

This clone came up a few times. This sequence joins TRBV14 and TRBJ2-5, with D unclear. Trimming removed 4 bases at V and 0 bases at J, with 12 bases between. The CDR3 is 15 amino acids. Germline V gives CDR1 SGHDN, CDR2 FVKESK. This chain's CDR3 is CASSPTGWYQETQYF. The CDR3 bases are TGTGCCAGCAGCCCCACTGGTTGGTACCAAGAGACCCAGTACTTC.

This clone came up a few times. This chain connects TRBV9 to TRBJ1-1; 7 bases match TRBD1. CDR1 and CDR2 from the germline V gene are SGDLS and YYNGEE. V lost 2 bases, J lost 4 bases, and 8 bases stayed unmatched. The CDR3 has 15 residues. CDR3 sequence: CASSVEGAVGTEAFF. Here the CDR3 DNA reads TGTGCCAGCAGCGTGGAGGGGGCAGTCGGCACTGAAGCTTTCTTT.

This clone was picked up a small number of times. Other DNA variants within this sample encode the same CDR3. The CDR3 here is CASSTGGADTQYF. For the CDR3, the DNA is TGTGCCAGCAGCACGGGGGGAGCGGATACGCAGTATTTT. V is TRBV11-2 and J is TRBJ2-3; 7 bases are a match to TRBD2. Germline V gene data show CDR1 as SGHAT and CDR2 as FQNNGV. J lost 6 bases, V lost 5 bases, and 5 bases had no gene match. The CDR3 length is 13 residues. The whole variable domain, filled in from reference TRBV11-2 and TRBJ2-3, reads EAGVAQSPRYKIIEKRQSVAFWCNPISGHATLYWYQQILGQGPKLLIQFQNNGVVDDSQLPKDRFSAERLKGVDSTLKIQPAKLEDSAVYLCASSTGGADTQYFGPGTRLTVL.

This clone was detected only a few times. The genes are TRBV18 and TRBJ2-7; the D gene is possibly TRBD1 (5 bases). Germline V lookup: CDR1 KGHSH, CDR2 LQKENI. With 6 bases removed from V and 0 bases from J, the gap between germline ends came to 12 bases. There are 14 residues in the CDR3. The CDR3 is CASSSTASSYEQYF. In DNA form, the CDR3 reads TGTGCCAGCTCTTCGACAGCTAGCTCCTACGAGCAGTACTTC.

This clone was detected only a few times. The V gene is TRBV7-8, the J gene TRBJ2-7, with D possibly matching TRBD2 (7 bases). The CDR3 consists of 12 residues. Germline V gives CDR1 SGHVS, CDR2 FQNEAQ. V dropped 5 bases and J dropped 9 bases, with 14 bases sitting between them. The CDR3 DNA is TGTGCCAGCAGCCCCCACAGGGAGGGGCAGTACTTC. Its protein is CASSPHREGQYF. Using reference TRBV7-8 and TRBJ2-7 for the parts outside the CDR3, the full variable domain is GAGVSQSPRYKVAKRGQDVALRCDPISGHVSLFWYQQALGQGPEFLTYFQNEAQLDKSGLPSDRFFAERPEGSVSTLKIQRTQQEDSAVYLCASSPHREGQYFGPGTRLTVT.

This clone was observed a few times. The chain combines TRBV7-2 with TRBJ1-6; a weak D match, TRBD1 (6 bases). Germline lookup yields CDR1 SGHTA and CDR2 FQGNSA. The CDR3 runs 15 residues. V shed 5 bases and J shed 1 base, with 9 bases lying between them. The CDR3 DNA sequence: TGTGCCAGCAGCCTTCAGGGGTCCTATAATTCACCCCTCCACTTT. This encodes CASSLQGSYNSPLHF. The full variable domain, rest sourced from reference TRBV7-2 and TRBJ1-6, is GAGVSQSPSNKVTEKGKDVELRCDPISGHTALYWYRQSLGQGLEFLIYFQGNSAPDKSGLPSDRFSAERTGGSVSTLTIQRTQQEDSAVYLCASSLQGSYNSPLHFGNGTRLTVT.

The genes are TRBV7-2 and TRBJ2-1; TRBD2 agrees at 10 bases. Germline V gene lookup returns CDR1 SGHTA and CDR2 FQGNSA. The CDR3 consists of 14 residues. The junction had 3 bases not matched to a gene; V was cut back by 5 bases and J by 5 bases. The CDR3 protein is CASSRTSGHNEQFF. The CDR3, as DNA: TGTGCCAGCAGCCGGACTAGCGGTCACAATGAGCAGTTCTTC.

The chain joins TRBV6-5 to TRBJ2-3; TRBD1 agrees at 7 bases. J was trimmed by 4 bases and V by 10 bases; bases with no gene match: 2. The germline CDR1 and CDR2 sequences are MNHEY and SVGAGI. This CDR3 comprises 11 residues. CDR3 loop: CATGQADTQYF. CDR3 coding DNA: TGTGCCACCGGACAGGCAGATACGCAGTATTTT.

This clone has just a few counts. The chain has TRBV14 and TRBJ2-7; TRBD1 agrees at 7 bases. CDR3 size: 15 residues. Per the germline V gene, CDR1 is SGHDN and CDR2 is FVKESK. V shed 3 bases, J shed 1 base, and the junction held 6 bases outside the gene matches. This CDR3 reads CASSQAGQESYEQYF. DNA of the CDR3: TGTGCCAGCAGCCAGGCAGGACAGGAGTCCTACGAGCAGTACTTC.

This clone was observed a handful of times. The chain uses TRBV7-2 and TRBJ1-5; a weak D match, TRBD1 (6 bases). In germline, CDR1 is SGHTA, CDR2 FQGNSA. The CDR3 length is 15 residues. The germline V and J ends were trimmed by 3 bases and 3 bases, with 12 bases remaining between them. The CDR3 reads CASSFRGQINQPQHF. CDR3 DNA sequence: TGTGCCAGCAGCTTTAGAGGACAGATCAATCAGCCCCAGCATTTT.

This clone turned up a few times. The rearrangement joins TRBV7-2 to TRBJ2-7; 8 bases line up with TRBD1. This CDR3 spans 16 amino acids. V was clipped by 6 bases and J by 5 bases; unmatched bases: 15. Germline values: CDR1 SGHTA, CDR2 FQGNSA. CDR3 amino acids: CASRGRTGRSGDEQYF. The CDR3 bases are TGTGCCAGCAGAGGGAGGACAGGGAGATCGGGGGACGAGCAGTACTTC.

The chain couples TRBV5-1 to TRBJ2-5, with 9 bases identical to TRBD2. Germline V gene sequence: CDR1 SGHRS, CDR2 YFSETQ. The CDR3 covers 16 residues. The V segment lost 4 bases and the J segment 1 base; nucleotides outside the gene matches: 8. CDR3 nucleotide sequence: TGCGCCAGCAGCATCCAGCGGGGGGCCATCCAAGAGACCCAGTACTTC. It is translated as CASSIQRGAIQETQYF.

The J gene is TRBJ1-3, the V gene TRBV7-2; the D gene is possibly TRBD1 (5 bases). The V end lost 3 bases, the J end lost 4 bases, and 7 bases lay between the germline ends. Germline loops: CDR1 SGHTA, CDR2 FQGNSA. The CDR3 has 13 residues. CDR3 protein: CASSFQGGNTIYF. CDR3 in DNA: TGTGCCAGCAGCTTTCAGGGAGGAAACACCATATATTTT.

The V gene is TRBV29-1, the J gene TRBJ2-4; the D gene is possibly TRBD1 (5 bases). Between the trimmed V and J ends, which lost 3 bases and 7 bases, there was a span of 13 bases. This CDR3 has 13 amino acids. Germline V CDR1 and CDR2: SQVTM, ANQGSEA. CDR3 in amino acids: CSVDPQGGNIQYF. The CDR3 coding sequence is TGCAGCGTTGACCCCCAGGGTGGGAACATTCAGTACTTC. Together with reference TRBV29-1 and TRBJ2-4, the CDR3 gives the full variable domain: SAVISQKPSRDICQRGTSLTIQCQVDSQVTMMFWYRQQPGQSLTLIATANQGSEATYESGFVIDKFPISRPNLTFSTLTVSNMSPEDSSIYLCSVDPQGGNIQYFGAGTRLSVL.

The CDR3 region has the DNA TGTGCCATCAGTGAGCAAGGAGTTAATGAAAAACTGTTTTTT. This gives the protein CAISEQGVNEKLFF. The chain is built from TRBV10-3 and TRBJ1-4; D is unresolved. The CDR3 consists of 14 residues. V was shortened by 2 bases and J by 4 bases, with 8 bases between the two germline ends. Germline values: CDR1 ENHRY, CDR2 SYGVKD.

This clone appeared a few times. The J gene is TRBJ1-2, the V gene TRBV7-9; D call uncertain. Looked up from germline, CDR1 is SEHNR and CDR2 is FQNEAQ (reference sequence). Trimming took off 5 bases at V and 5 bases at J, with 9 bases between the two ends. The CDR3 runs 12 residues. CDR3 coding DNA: TGTGCCAGCAGCCCCGGGAAATATGGCTACACCTTC. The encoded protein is CASSPGKYGYTF.

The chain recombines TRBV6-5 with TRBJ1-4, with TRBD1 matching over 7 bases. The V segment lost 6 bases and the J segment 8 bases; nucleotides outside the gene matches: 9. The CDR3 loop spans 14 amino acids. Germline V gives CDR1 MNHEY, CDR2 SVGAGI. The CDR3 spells CASSRTGVGEKLFF. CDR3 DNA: TGTGCCAGCAGCCGCACAGGGGTCGGCGAAAAACTGTTTTTT.

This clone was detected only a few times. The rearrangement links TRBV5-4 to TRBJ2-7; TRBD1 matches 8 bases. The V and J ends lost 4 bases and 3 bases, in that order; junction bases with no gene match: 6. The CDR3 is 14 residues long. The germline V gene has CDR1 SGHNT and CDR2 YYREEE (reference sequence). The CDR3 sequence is CASSLGQGIYEQYF. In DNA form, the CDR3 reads TGTGCCAGCAGCCTTGGACAGGGCATCTACGAGCAGTACTTC.

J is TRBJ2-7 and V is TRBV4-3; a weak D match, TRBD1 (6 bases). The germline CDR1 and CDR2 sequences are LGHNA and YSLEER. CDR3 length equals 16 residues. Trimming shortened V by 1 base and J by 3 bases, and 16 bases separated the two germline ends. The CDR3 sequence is CASSQGTATPFYEQYF. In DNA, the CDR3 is TGCGCCAGCAGCCAAGGGACAGCAACTCCATTCTACGAGCAGTACTTC.

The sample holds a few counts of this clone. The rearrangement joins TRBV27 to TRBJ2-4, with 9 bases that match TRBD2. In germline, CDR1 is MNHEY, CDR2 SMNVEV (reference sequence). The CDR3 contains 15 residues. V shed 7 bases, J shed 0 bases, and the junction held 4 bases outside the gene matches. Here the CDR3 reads CASKIAGVAKNIQYF. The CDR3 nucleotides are TGTGCCAGCAAAATAGCGGGAGTAGCCAAAAACATTCAGTACTTC.